This entry is about one TCR beta chain. Antigen: not known. Trimming took 0 bases from V and 2 from J, leaving 12 bases between them. This CDR3 is built from 15 residues. Germline CDR1 and CDR2: SGDLS and YYNGEE. These data belong to a study of cytomegalovirus exposure and HLA in healthy donors. Study conclusions and caveats: Rarity held for most TCR sequences, but there were some public TCRs that occurred in many donors.

The PCR used 60 Vbeta and 13 Jbeta primers. Clones were sequenced by immunoSEQ multiplex PCR, and TCRdb holds only the in-frame ones, with some missing. The data contain around 140,000 clones, approximately 77% of them singletons. This sequence was found in an older woman in good health and CMV-seronegative. This chain connects TRBV9 to TRBJ2-7, with D maybe TRBD1 (6 bases). The sequenced sample consisted of PBMCs. In DNA, the CDR3 is TGTGCCAGCAGCGTAGGGGTACAGGGCGCCTACGAGCAGTACTTC. Residues: CASSVGVQGAYEQYF. Supplemented by reference TRBV9 and TRBJ2-7, the full variable domain reads DSGVTQTPKHLITATGQRVTLRCSPRSGDLSVYWYQQSLDQGLQFLIQYYNGEERAKGNILERFSAQQFPDLHSELNLSSLELGDSALYFCASSVGVQGAYEQYFGPGTRLTVT.